These T cell receptor beta chains were read from a single sample in a study of blood T cell repertoires in COVID-19. Profiled with immunoSEQ multiplex PCR; TCRdb holds only in-frame clones, not every one. Among a few hundred thousand clones, approximately 86% were seen once, and the ten largest hold over 1.5%. Sequences were obtained from peripheral blood. The receptors shown here come from a man aged 25 to 40 with active or convalescent COVID-19. Both conserved end residues are part of each CDR3. Fields, in order: V gene, J gene, clone size, CDR3 length, D gene, CDR3 protein, CDR3 DNA. The D gene is left open where the match is weak. Size is stated for part of the rows, as once, few or many counts, or as a class when the clone is expanded.

V: TRBV6-1; J: TRBJ2-3; size: NA; length: 16; D: TRBD2; CDR3: CASSEASSGNTDTQYF; DNA: TGTGCCAGCAGTGAAGCGTCTAGCGGGAACACAGATACGCAGTATTTT
V: TRBV19; J: TRBJ2-7; size: NA; length: 15; D: NA; CDR3: CASSMGRLSSYEQYF; DNA: TGTGCCAGTAGTATGGGGAGGCTAAGCTCCTACGAGCAGTACTTC
V: TRBV4-3; J: TRBJ1-6; size: NA; length: 14; D: NA; CDR3: CASSQNYGVSPLHF; DNA: TGCGCCAGCAGCCAAAACTACGGGGTTTCACCCCTCCACTTT
V: TRBV6-5; J: TRBJ1-5; size: NA; length: 13; D: NA; CDR3: CASSLQVGQPQHF; DNA: TGTGCCAGCAGTCTACAGGTCGGACAGCCCCAGCATTTT
V: TRBV9; J: TRBJ2-1; size: NA; length: 13; D: TRBD2; CDR3: CASSLRGGNEQFF; DNA: TGTGCCAGCAGCCTGCGGGGGGGCAATGAGCAGTTCTTC
V: TRBV24-1; J: TRBJ2-1; size: NA; length: 17; D: TRBD2; CDR3: CATSGVTSGGDVNEQFF; DNA: TGTGCCACCAGTGGTGTCACTAGCGGGGGGGACGTAAATGAGCAGTTCTTC
V: TRBV5-1; J: TRBJ2-1; size: NA; length: 13; D: TRBD2; CDR3: CASIAGGNNEQFF; DNA: TGCGCCAGCATTGCGGGGGGGAACAATGAGCAGTTCTTC
V: TRBV4-1; J: TRBJ2-4; size: NA; length: 18; D: NA; CDR3: CASSQGGAGARGKNIQYF; DNA: TGCGCCAGCAGCCAAGGTGGAGCAGGGGCCCGAGGAAAAAACATTCAGTACTTC
V: TRBV5-6; J: TRBJ1-6; size: few; length: 14; D: NA; CDR3: CASSLQSGYSPLHF; DNA: TGTGCCAGCAGCTTGCAGTCAGGATATTCACCCCTCCACTTT
V: TRBV7-2; J: TRBJ2-5; size: NA; length: 14; D: NA; CDR3: CASSNAGHQETQYF; DNA: TGTGCCAGCAGCAATGCGGGACACCAAGAGACCCAGTACTTC
V: TRBV9; J: TRBJ2-1; size: NA; length: 15; D: TRBD1; CDR3: CASSVGTGAYNEQFF; DNA: TGTGCCAGCAGCGTTGGGACAGGGGCCTACAATGAGCAGTTCTTC
V: TRBV4-1; J: TRBJ2-3; size: NA; length: 14; D: NA; CDR3: CASSHPVSTDTQYF; DNA: TGCGCCAGCAGCCACCCAGTGTCTACAGATACGCAGTATTTT
V: TRBV5-1; J: TRBJ1-1; size: NA; length: 15; D: TRBD1; CDR3: CASSWTGGEGTEAFF; DNA: TGCGCCAGCAGCTGGACAGGGGGCGAGGGGACTGAAGCTTTCTTT
V: TRBV5-8; J: TRBJ2-2; size: NA; length: 17; D: TRBD2; CDR3: CASSLRPRTRLSGELFF; DNA: TGTGCCAGCAGCTTAAGACCCCGGACTAGATTATCCGGGGAGCTGTTTTTT
V: TRBV4-2; J: TRBJ2-3; size: NA; length: 14; D: NA; CDR3: CASSHRGGTDTQYF; DNA: TGTGCCAGCAGCCATCGAGGCGGCACAGATACGCAGTATTTT
V: TRBV7-9; J: TRBJ2-5; size: NA; length: 13; D: NA; CDR3: CASSTQVWETQYF; DNA: TGTGCCAGCAGCACACAGGTTTGGGAGACCCAGTACTTC
V: TRBV4-1; J: TRBJ1-6; size: NA; length: 17; D: NA; CDR3: CASSQDLWAEGDSPLHF; DNA: TGCGCCAGCAGCCAAGATCTTTGGGCAGAGGGTGATTCACCCCTCCACTTT
V: TRBV19; J: TRBJ2-1; size: NA; length: 14; D: TRBD2; CDR3: CASSISGTYNEQFF; DNA: TGTGCCAGTAGTATTAGCGGGACGTACAATGAGCAGTTCTTC
V: TRBV7-2; J: TRBJ2-7; size: NA; length: 12; D: NA; CDR3: CASSLGAYEQYF; DNA: TGTGCCAGCAGCTTAGGGGCGTACGAGCAGTACTTC
V: TRBV5-6; J: TRBJ1-4; size: NA; length: 17; D: NA; CDR3: CASSLAFSGGAFEKLFF; DNA: TGTGCCAGCAGCTTGGCCTTTTCGGGGGGCGCCTTTGAAAAACTGTTTTTT
V: TRBV29-1; J: TRBJ2-7; size: NA; length: 14; D: TRBD1; CDR3: CSVVGTGSSYEQYF; DNA: TGCAGCGTTGTTGGGACAGGGAGCTCCTACGAGCAGTACTTC
V: TRBV27; J: TRBJ1-6; size: NA; length: 17; D: TRBD1; CDR3: CASSLNPWDSYNSPLHF; DNA: TGTGCCAGCAGTTTAAACCCATGGGACAGCTATAATTCACCCCTCCACTTT
V: TRBV11-2; J: TRBJ1-4; size: NA; length: 16; D: NA; CDR3: CASSLEWATTNEKLFF; DNA: TGTGCCAGCAGCTTAGAATGGGCAACAACTAATGAAAAACTGTTTTTT
V: TRBV6-6; J: TRBJ2-4; size: NA; length: 17; D: TRBD2; CDR3: CASSLAGGLSPQNIQYF; DNA: TGTGCCAGCAGTCTAGCGGGGGGGCTTTCCCCTCAAAACATTCAGTACTTC
V: TRBV12-5; J: TRBJ2-7; size: NA; length: 12; D: NA; CDR3: CASGSPGWEQYF; DNA: TGTGCTAGTGGTTCCCCGGGTTGGGAGCAGTACTTC
V: TRBV9; J: TRBJ1-2; size: NA; length: 13; D: NA; CDR3: CASSPLSGQRYTF; DNA: TGTGCCAGCAGCCCCTTATCCGGACAACGTTACACCTTC
V: TRBV9; J: TRBJ1-2; size: once; length: 13; D: NA; CDR3: CASSTGQGYGYTF; DNA: TGTGCCAGCAGTACAGGGCAGGGCTATGGCTACACCTTC
V: TRBV7-8; J: TRBJ2-1; size: NA; length: 13; D: TRBD1; CDR3: CASSLDRVNEQFF; DNA: TGTGCCAGCAGTCTCGACAGGGTCAATGAGCAGTTCTTC
V: TRBV11-3; J: TRBJ1-2; size: NA; length: 15; D: NA; CDR3: CANTTPENQNYGYTF; DNA: TGTGCCAACACTACCCCTGAAAATCAGAACTATGGCTACACCTTC
V: TRBV6-5; J: TRBJ2-7; size: NA; length: 14; D: TRBD2; CDR3: CASSYLLSGAEQYF; DNA: TGTGCCAGCAGTTACCTCCTCAGCGGGGCGGAGCAGTACTTC
V: TRBV7-8; J: TRBJ1-1; size: NA; length: 15; D: TRBD1; CDR3: CASSLMTGVNTEAFF; DNA: TGTGCCAGCAGCTTGATGACAGGGGTGAACACTGAAGCTTTCTTT
V: TRBV6-5; J: TRBJ2-5; size: NA; length: 15; D: TRBD2; CDR3: CASSPRAGGVETQYF; DNA: TGTGCCAGCAGTCCACGGGCGGGGGGGGTAGAGACCCAGTACTTC
V: TRBV28; J: TRBJ1-3; size: NA; length: 14; D: NA; CDR3: CASSLRGMENTIYF; DNA: TGTGCCAGCAGTCTCCGGGGTATGGAAAACACCATATATTTT
V: TRBV3-1/TRBV3-2; J: TRBJ2-1; size: NA; length: 14; D: TRBD2; CDR3: CASSHLSGGREQFF; DNA: TGTGCCAGCAGCCATTTAAGCGGGGGTAGAGAGCAGTTCTTC
V: TRBV4-1; J: TRBJ2-5; size: few; length: 15; D: TRBD1; CDR3: CASSQQDREQETQYF; DNA: TGCGCCAGCAGCCAACAGGACAGGGAGCAAGAGACCCAGTACTTC
V: TRBV2; J: TRBJ1-5; size: NA; length: 17; D: TRBD1; CDR3: CASSPRDDRGRNQPQHF; DNA: TGTGCCAGCAGCCCTAGGGACGACAGGGGACGTAATCAGCCCCAGCATTTT
V: TRBV9; J: TRBJ2-3; size: NA; length: 16; D: NA; CDR3: CASSATWGVITDTQYF; DNA: TGTGCCAGCAGCGCCACCTGGGGGGTTATCACAGATACGCAGTATTTT
V: TRBV5-4; J: TRBJ2-7; size: NA; length: 13; D: NA; CDR3: CASSLDTTYEQYF; DNA: TGTGCCAGCAGCTTGGACACAACCTACGAGCAGTACTTC
V: TRBV6-1; J: TRBJ2-2; size: few; length: 16; D: TRBD1; CDR3: CASSEEGQGYTGELFF; DNA: TGTGCCAGCAGTGAAGAAGGACAGGGATACACCGGGGAGCTGTTTTTT
V: TRBV5-1; J: TRBJ1-2; size: NA; length: 15; D: NA; CDR3: CASSLDLEENYGYTF; DNA: TGCGCCAGCAGCCTGGATTTGGAGGAGAACTATGGCTACACCTTC
V: TRBV11-2; J: TRBJ2-1; size: NA; length: 15; D: TRBD2; CDR3: CASSLQRGGYNEQFF; DNA: TGTGCCAGCAGCTTGCAGCGGGGAGGCTACAATGAGCAGTTCTTC
V: TRBV19; J: TRBJ1-1; size: NA; length: 15; D: NA; CDR3: CASSMVRLPGTEAFF; DNA: TGTGCCAGTAGTATGGTTCGGCTCCCGGGCACTGAAGCTTTCTTT
V: TRBV3-1/TRBV3-2; J: TRBJ1-6; size: NA; length: 15; D: TRBD1; CDR3: CASSLRTGSSSPLHF; DNA: TGTGCCAGCAGCCTCAGGACAGGGTCCAGTTCACCCCTCCACTTT
V: TRBV11-3; J: TRBJ2-7; size: NA; length: 13; D: NA; CDR3: CASSRGREREQYF; DNA: TGTGCCAGCAGCCGCGGCAGGGAAAGAGAGCAGTACTTC
V: TRBV11-2; J: TRBJ2-3; size: NA; length: 17; D: TRBD2; CDR3: CASSLVGLAPSTDTQYF; DNA: TGTGCCAGCAGCTTAGTGGGACTAGCGCCTAGCACAGATACGCAGTATTTT
V: TRBV3-1/TRBV3-2; J: TRBJ2-7; size: NA; length: 16; D: NA; CDR3: CASSQDRGAVDYEQYF; DNA: TGTGCCAGCAGCCAAGACCGCGGGGCGGTTGACTACGAGCAGTACTTC
V: TRBV9; J: TRBJ1-1; size: NA; length: 15; D: TRBD1; CDR3: CASSVGDRGVTEAFF; DNA: TGTGCCAGCAGCGTGGGGGACAGGGGGGTCACTGAAGCTTTCTTT
V: TRBV7-9; J: TRBJ2-1; size: NA; length: 18; D: TRBD1; CDR3: CASSMVGVRDRGMNEQFF; DNA: TGTGCCAGCAGCATGGTAGGGGTCCGGGACAGGGGGATGAATGAGCAGTTCTTC